One TCR beta chain is described in this entry. The antigen remains unidentified. Germline CDR1 LGHNA, CDR2 YNFKEQ. The CDR3 covers 18 residues. Trimming cost V 0 bases and J 6 bases; bases outside gene matches: 10. This specimen comes from a study of response to subunit inactivated influenza vaccine. Study-wide results and caveats: Authors suggested each seasonal flu vaccination may recruit only limited numbers of new T cells.

TCRdb re-called the RT-PCR reads through MiXCR, storing one row per CDR3 protein. The table has about 800,000 distinct CDR3 sequences, over 20% seen once. The sample here was PBMCs from blood, taken roughly 5 days after vaccination. The sequence was obtained from a middle-aged man who received an inactivated influenza vaccine. The rearrangement links TRBV4-2 to TRBJ2-1, with TRBD2 identical over 11 bases. The CDR3 loop reads CASSQDPGLAAPGNEQFF. The CDR3 DNA is TGTGCCAGCAGCCAAGACCCGGGACTAGCGGCCCCGGGCAATGAGCAGTTCTTC.